Given below is one T cell receptor beta chain in context. This clonotype was seen ten or more times. The specificity of this receptor is unknown. It has no much larger one-base neighbor in the sample; base qualities were not kept. Including the terminal cysteine and phenylalanine, the CDR3 comprises 12 residues. This entry keeps only the CDR3 DNA: 36 bases, framed from base 1. V lost 11 bases and J lost 5 bases; the stretch between them is 15 bases long. The CDR1 and CDR2 encoded by the germline V gene (reference sequence) are LNHNV and YYDKDF. This specimen comes from a study of CD8 T cells in ankylosing spondylitis (dated by TCRdb to about 2017). Broadly, across the study: The study set out to find disease-linked TCR variants by profiling T cell receptor beta repertoires in ankylosing spondylitis patients and healthy donors. In total, the full study cohort was made up of some 110 healthy donors and 25 to 30 ankylosing spondylitis patients. Peripheral blood was sampled, and synovial fluid was additionally collected from ankylosing spondylitis patients.

The sequencing machine was an Illumina HiSeq 2500. Quantitative 5'-RACE with molecular barcodes was used to prepare TCR beta libraries. Per the source publication's procedure: A new computational method, built on a probabilistic model of VDJ rearrangement, was used to identify disease-linked TCR variants. The public reads were quality trimmed at Q25 with fastp and then assembled into clones with MiXCR by TCRdb, keeping productive beta chains. Rows merge per CDR3 protein into single entries with the most common DNA and genes. The V and J calls, along with clone size, are taken from TCRdb and not from the paper's own processing. Here the sample has roughly 150,000 distinct CDR3 sequences; 8.5% to 10% occur a single time. Around 16% of the sample goes to the ten largest clones. Broader findings and caveats from the paper: In peripheral blood, the disease-linked clones were found at relatively low frequencies and had a CD8+ phenotype. Blood from ankylosing spondylitis patients appeared to be characterized by a TCR beta motif composed of roughly 8 highly homologous amino acid variants. Some motif variants had previously been reported in the synovial fluid and blood of reactive arthritis patients, which suggests shared mechanisms of disease initiation. The disease-linked clones were reported as significantly enriched in matched synovial fluid samples from ankylosing spondylitis patients.

The rearranged chain carries TRBV15 and TRBJ1-1; the D gene is unclear. Sequencing was done on a sample of blood, either unsorted or a sorted T cell fraction (not recorded which). The origin of this receptor is a female donor with ankylosing spondylitis or in good health (not recorded which). The nucleotide sequence reads TGTGCCGCCCGAGGTGCGGGAACTGAAGCTTTCTTT. This translates into CAARGAGTEAFF. With the portions outside the CDR3 filled from the reference TRBV15 and TRBJ1-1 genes, the complete variable region becomes DAMVIQNPRYQVTQFGKPVTLSCSQTLNHNVMYWYQQKSSQAPKLLFHYYDKDFNNEADTPDNFQSRRPNTSFCFLDIRSPGLGDTAMYLCAARGAGTEAFFGQGTRLTVV.